The 16 T cell receptor beta chains listed next were all sequenced from one sample in a study of blood T cells in healthy people across ages. Primed by a sample-barcoded 5' primer and a J-beta primer mix, a second PCR proceeded for about 7 to 11 cycles. MiXCR, applied by TCRdb to the 5' RACE reads, yields one record per CDR3 protein. Of hundreds of thousands of distinct CDR3 sequences listed, roughly three fifths were seen once; the top ten hold roughly 24%. Sequences were obtained from blood. The receptor set was obtained from a man in his forties in good health.

This clonotype occurred a few times. A much larger clone lies a single base off, so this may be a read error. V gene TRBV11-2 combines with J gene TRBJ2-3; no clear D. The CDR3 covers 15 residues. CDR1 and CDR2 from the germline V gene are SGHAT and FQNNGV. V lost 1 base, J lost 0 bases, and 8 bases lay in between. The CDR3: CASSLAARSTDTQYF. CDR3 bases: TGTGCCAGCAGCTTAGCCGCCCGGAGCACAGATACGCAGTATTTT.

This clonotype was recorded a few times. The CDR3 DNA follows: TGTGCCAGCAGCCCCTTTAGACTAGCGGGAGTTTCTAGCTACGAGCAGTACTTC. It specifies CASSPFRLAGVSSYEQYF. This chain links TRBV7-2 with TRBJ2-7; 12 bases are shared with TRBD2. The CDR3 is made up of 18 amino acids. After removal of 5 bases from V and 3 bases from J, the junction contained 14 bases not matched to a gene. Germline lookup yields CDR1 SGHTA and CDR2 FQGNSA. Full variable domain (missing parts from reference TRBV7-2 and TRBJ2-7): GAGVSQSPSNKVTEKGKDVELRCDPISGHTALYWYRQSLGQGLEFLIYFQGNSAPDKSGLPSDRFSAERTGGSVSTLTIQRTQQEDSAVYLCASSPFRLAGVSSYEQYFGPGTRLTVT.

This clonotype was observed a single time. The CDR3 coding sequence is TGTGCCAGCAGCGCTTTACCAGAAGGAATTCTGGGTGGAGGACAGGGGAACACCGGGGAGCTGTTTTTT. This sequence encodes CASSALPEGILGGGQGNTGELFF. The chain joins TRBV9 to TRBJ2-2; 8 bases align to TRBD1. The germline gives CDR1 SGDLS, CDR2 YYNGEE. This CDR3 is 23 amino acids long. V lost 3 bases to trimming and J lost 1 base; unmatched junction nucleotides: 26. The full variable domain, in which reference TRBV9 and TRBJ2-2 provide the parts outside the CDR3, is DSGVTQTPKHLITATGQRVTLRCSPRSGDLSVYWYQQSLDQGLQFLIQYYNGEERAKGNILERFSAQQFPDLHSELNLSSLELGDSALYFCASSALPEGILGGGQGNTGELFFGEGSRLTVL.

This clonotype was observed at least ten times. The V and J genes are TRBV7-9 and TRBJ2-7; the match to TRBD1 covers 8 bases. V lost 1 base, J lost 4 bases, and 3 bases stayed unmatched. The germline V gene encodes CDR1 SEHNR and CDR2 FQNEAQ (reference sequence). The CDR3 contains 14 residues. CDR3 DNA sequence: TGTGCCAGCAGCTTAGGGACAGGGATATACGAGCAGTACTTC. Protein: CASSLGTGIYEQYF.

This clonotype occurred a few times. The chain recombines TRBV29-1 with TRBJ2-5, with unresolved D. The CDR3 extends over 13 amino acids. Looked up from germline, CDR1 is SQVTM and CDR2 is ANQGSEA. Trimming stripped 4 bases from V and 1 base from J, with 10 bases between. The CDR3 region has the DNA TGCAGCGTTGCGCAGGCCCTCCAAGAGACCCAGTACTTC. This codes for CSVAQALQETQYF.

The V and J genes are TRBV2 and TRBJ2-5; D is unclear. The CDR3 covers 13 residues. Trimming removed 2 bases from V and 2 bases from J, with 6 bases in between. Per the germline V gene, CDR1 is SNHLY and CDR2 is FYNNEI. CDR3 in amino acids: CASSELLQETQYF. The DNA for the CDR3 is TGTGCCAGCAGTGAACTGTTACAAGAGACCCAGTACTTC.

The gene calls are TRBV7-2 and TRBJ1-2; D is perhaps TRBD1 (5 bases). Germline loops: CDR1 SGHTA, CDR2 FQGNSA. Trimming removed 0 bases from V and 8 bases from J, with 19 bases in between. This CDR3 has 16 residues. CDR3 region: CASSLAHPTQGKGYTF. CDR3 nucleotides: TGTGCCAGCAGCTTAGCTCACCCTACCCAGGGTAAAGGCTACACCTTC.

The chain is built from TRBV14 and TRBJ2-1; the D gene is possibly TRBD2 (8 bases). The CDR3 totals 16 residues. Trimming stripped 1 base from V and 4 bases from J, with 14 bases between. Germline assignment: CDR1 SGHDN and CDR2 FVKESK. CDR3 amino acids: CASSQVAGQPYNEQFF. CDR3 DNA: TGTGCCAGCAGCCAAGTAGCGGGACAGCCTTACAATGAGCAGTTCTTC.

The genes are TRBV6-6 and TRBJ2-7, with 8 bases fitting TRBD1. J gave up 6 bases and V 4 bases, and 8 bases lay outside the gene matches. CDR3 length equals 14 residues. Germline CDR1 is MNHNY and CDR2 is SVGAGI (reference sequence). CDR3 in amino acids: CASSFTGGTSEQYF. The CDR3 DNA sequence: TGTGCCAGCAGTTTTACAGGGGGGACATCCGAGCAGTACTTC.

This clonotype was found a few times. The chain links TRBV20-1 to TRBJ2-3, with TRBD2 matching over 7 bases. CDR3 size: 15 residues. Germline loops: CDR1 DFQATT, CDR2 SNEGSKA (reference sequence). The junction had 13 bases not matched to a gene; V was cut back by 5 bases and J by 5 bases. CDR3 DNA sequence: TGCAGTGCTCGTGCACTAGCGCCCTGGCGAGATACGCAGTATTTT. As protein: CSARALAPWRDTQYF.

As to this clonotype: With a much larger clone just one base away, this may be a read error. The rearrangement joins TRBV18 to TRBJ2-1, with a weak D call TRBD2 (5 bases). V lost 8 bases and J lost 7, with 15 bases in between. CDR1 is KGHSH, CDR2 LQKENI, per germline. There are 13 residues in the CDR3. The chain's CDR3 is CASATNEWNEQFF. CDR3 in DNA: TGTGCCAGCGCGACTAATGAATGGAATGAGCAGTTCTTC.

There are a few counts of this clonotype. This rearrangement joins TRBV20-1 to TRBJ2-1; 9 bases are shared with TRBD2. The CDR3 is 15 amino acids. Unmatched junction bases numbered 8, after V lost 7 bases and J lost 1 base. The V gene's germline CDR1 is DFQATT and CDR2 SNEGSKA (reference sequence). DNA of the CDR3: TGCAGTGTCGCGGGAGGGCTAAGGTCCTACAATGAGCAGTTCTTC. It encodes CSVAGGLRSYNEQFF.

There are a few counts of this clonotype. The CDR3 here is CSVQGIQRGFSSYNEQFF. The CDR3 nucleotides read TGCAGCGTTCAAGGAATCCAGCGGGGGTTCAGCTCCTACAATGAGCAGTTCTTC. V is TRBV29-1 and J is TRBJ2-1, with 8 positions matching TRBD2. Germline V gene data show CDR1 as SQVTM and CDR2 as ANQGSEA. The CDR3 has 18 amino acids. V trimming: 5 bases; J trimming: 0 bases; junction bases outside the gene matches: 15.

The chain employs TRBV7-9 and TRBJ2-5; 7 positions agree with TRBD2. The DNA end is a closer match to TRBJ2-7, so the J assignment may be wrong. Germline-derived CDR1 and CDR2 are SEHNR and FQNEAQ (reference sequence). CDR3 size: 14 residues. This CDR3 reads CASSKQWGGYEQYF. The DNA for the CDR3 is TGTGCCAGCAGCAAGCAGTGGGGGGGTTACGAGCAGTACTTC.

The chain combines TRBV28 with TRBJ2-1; 8 bases match TRBD1. The germline gives CDR1 MDHEN, CDR2 SYDVKM. The CDR3 extends over 14 amino acids. V lost 6 bases, J lost 5 bases, and 6 bases stayed unmatched. The CDR3 loop is CASRKTGDHNEQFF. The CDR3, as DNA: TGTGCCAGCAGAAAGACAGGGGACCACAATGAGCAGTTCTTC. The variable domain in full, with the rest retrieved from reference TRBV28 and TRBJ2-1, is DVKVTQSSRYLVKRTGEKVFLECVQDMDHENMFWYRQDPGLGLRLIYFSYDVKMKEKGDIPEGYSVSREKKERFSLILESASTNQTSMYLCASRKTGDHNEQFFGPGTRLTVL.

The chain couples TRBV15 to TRBJ1-1, with TRBD1 matching 10 bases. V lost 5 bases to trimming and J lost 6 bases; unmatched junction nucleotides: 6. Germline V CDR1 and CDR2: LNHNV, YYDKDF (reference sequence). This CDR3 spans 14 amino acids. The CDR3 sequence: CATSGGQGIAEAFF. CDR3 nucleotide sequence: TGTGCCACCAGCGGGGGACAGGGGATAGCTGAAGCTTTCTTT.